This T cell receptor beta chain was sequenced in a study of shared clonotypes between healthy human individuals. Naive-designated CD8 cells lacked CD45RO, were positively enriched for CCR7, and omitted terminally differentiated effector memory CD45RA+ cells. CDR1 is MNHEY, CDR2 SMNVEV, per germline (reference sequence). This CDR3 spans 16 amino acids. V was pared by 5 bases and J by 2 bases, with 9 bases of the junction left unmatched. The run depth of the assay was deep. Here immunoSEQ multiplex PCR was the method, and the copy in TCRdb shows in-frame clones only, minus some. The profile covers 2 million to 2.5 million clones, with 93% appearing a single time and 1.7% taken by the ten largest.

J is TRBJ2-1 and V is TRBV27, with 7 bases that match TRBD2. Sequenced sample: naive CD8+ T cells from PBMCs. The TCR comes from a man between 18 and 29 years old in good health. Some clones in this sample may be carry-over from other donors' samples. The CDR3 DNA reads TGTGCCAGCAGTCCCCGGCTGGGAGGGGCCTACAATGAGCAGTTCTTC. Protein: CASSPRLGGAYNEQFF.